The clone carrying this TCR beta chain was seen ten or more times. Its antigen is undetermined. The read gets to within 3 residues of the CDR3 end, and the germline J gene fills in the rest. V dropped 0 bases and J dropped 8; count of bases not matched to a gene: 13. The length of the CDR3 is 16 residues. The germline CDR1 and CDR2 sequences are DFQATT and SNEGSKA (reference sequence). The data belong to a study of T cell clonality in common variable immunodeficiency. Study-level points and caveats: Reportedly, TCR beta sequences from common variable immunodeficiency showed fewer deletions and N-nucleotide insertions.

Clones were read by immunoSEQ multiplex PCR, and TCRdb kept only the in-frame ones, dropping some. This set yields over 20,000 clones and no singletons; the top ten hold approximately 2.3%. The sequenced sample consisted of peripheral blood mononuclear cells. J is TRBJ2-3 and V is TRBV20-1; 8 nucleotides line up with TRBD2. The sequence was collected from a human donor with common variable immunodeficiency. Partial CDR3 DNA: TGCAGTGCTAGAGATCGAGTTAGCGGGGAAATTGGTACG. It codes for CSARDRVSGEIGT. In full, the CDR3 reads CSARDRVSGEIGTQYF.